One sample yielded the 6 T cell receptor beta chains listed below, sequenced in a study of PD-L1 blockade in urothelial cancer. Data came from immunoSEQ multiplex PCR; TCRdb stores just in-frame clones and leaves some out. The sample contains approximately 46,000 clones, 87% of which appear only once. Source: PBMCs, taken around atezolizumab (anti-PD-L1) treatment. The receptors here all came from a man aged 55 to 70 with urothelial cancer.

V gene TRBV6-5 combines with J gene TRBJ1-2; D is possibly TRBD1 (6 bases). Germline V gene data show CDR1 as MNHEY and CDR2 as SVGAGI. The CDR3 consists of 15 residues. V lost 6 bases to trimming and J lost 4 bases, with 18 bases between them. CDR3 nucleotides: TGTGCCAGCAGACCCGACAGGAACCCCTTCTATGGCTACACCTTC. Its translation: CASRPDRNPFYGYTF.

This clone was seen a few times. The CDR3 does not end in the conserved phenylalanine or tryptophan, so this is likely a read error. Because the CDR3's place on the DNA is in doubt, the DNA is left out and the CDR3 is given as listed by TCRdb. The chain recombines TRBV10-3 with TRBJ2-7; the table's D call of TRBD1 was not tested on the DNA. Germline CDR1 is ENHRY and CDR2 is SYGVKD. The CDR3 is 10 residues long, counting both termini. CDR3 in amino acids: CAIGGQARSY.

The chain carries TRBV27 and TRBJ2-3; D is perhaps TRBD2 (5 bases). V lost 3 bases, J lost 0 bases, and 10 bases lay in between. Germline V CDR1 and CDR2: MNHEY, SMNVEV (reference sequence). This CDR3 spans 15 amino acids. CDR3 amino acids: CASSLSGISTDTQYF. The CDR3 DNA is TGTGCCAGCAGTTTGTCCGGGATTAGCACAGATACGCAGTATTTT.

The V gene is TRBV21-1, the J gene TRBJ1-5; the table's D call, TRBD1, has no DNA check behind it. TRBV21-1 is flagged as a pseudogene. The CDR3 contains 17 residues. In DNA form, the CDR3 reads TGTGCCAGCAGCCCGGGACAGGGGACCATTAGCAATCAGCCCCAGCATTTT. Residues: CASSPGQGTISNQPQHF.

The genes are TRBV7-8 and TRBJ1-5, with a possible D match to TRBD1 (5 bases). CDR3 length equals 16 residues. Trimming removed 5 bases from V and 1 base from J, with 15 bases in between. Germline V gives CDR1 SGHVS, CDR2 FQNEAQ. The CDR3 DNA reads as TGTGCCAGCAGCAGCGGGGCCCGGGCGAGCAATCAGCCCCAGCATTTT. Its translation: CASSSGARASNQPQHF. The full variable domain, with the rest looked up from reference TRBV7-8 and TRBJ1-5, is GAGVSQSPRYKVAKRGQDVALRCDPISGHVSLFWYQQALGQGPEFLTYFQNEAQLDKSGLPSDRFFAERPEGSVSTLKIQRTQQEDSAVYLCASSSGARASNQPQHFGDGTRLSIL.

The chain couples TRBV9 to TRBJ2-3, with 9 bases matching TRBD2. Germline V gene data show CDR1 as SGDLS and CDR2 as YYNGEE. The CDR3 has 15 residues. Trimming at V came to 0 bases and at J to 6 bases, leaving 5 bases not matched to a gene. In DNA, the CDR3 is TGTGCCAGCAGCGTAGAGCCTAGCGGGGCGGATACGCAGTATTTT. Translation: CASSVEPSGADTQYF.